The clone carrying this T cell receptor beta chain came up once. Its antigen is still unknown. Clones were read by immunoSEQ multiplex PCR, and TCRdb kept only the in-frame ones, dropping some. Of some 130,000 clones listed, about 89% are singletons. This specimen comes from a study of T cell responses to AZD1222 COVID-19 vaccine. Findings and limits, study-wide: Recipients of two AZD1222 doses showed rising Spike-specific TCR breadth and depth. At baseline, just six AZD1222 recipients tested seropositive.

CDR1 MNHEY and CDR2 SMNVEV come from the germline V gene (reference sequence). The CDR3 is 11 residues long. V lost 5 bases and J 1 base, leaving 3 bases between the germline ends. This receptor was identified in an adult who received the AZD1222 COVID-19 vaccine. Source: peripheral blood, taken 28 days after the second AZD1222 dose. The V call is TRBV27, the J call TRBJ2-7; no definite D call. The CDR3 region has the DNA TGTGCCAGCAGTCCTTCCTACGAGCAGTACTTC. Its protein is CASSPSYEQYF.